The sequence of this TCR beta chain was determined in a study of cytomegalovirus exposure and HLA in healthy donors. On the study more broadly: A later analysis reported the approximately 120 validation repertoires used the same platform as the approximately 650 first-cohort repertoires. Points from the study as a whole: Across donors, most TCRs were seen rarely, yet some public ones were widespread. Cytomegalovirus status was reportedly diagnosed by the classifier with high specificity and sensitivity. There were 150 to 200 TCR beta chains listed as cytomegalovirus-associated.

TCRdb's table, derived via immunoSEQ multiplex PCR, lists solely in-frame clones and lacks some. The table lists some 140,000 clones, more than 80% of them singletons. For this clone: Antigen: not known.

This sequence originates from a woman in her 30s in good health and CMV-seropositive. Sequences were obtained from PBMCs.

CDR3 DNA: TGTGCCAGTAGTCTAATACCCCCCCGGGGCAATGAGCAGTTCTTC. Translated, it gives CASSLIPPRGNEQFF. The J gene is TRBJ2-1, the V gene TRBV19, with D tentatively TRBD2 (5 bases). The CDR3 has 15 residues. Germline lookup yields CDR1 LNHDA and CDR2 SQIVND (reference sequence). V lost 5 bases to trimming and J lost 6 bases, with 17 bases between them.